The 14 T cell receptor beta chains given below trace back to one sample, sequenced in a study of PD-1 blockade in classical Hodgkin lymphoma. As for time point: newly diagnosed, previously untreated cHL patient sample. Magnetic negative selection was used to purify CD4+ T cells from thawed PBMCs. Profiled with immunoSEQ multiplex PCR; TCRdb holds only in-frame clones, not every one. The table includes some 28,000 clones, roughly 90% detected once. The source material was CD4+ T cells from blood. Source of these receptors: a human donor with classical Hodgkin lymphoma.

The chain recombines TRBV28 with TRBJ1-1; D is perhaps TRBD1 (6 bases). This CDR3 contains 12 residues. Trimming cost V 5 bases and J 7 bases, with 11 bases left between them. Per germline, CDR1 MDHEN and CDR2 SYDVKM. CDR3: CASSTLQGEAFF. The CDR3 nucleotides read TGTGCCAGCAGTACGTTACAGGGTGAAGCTTTCTTT.

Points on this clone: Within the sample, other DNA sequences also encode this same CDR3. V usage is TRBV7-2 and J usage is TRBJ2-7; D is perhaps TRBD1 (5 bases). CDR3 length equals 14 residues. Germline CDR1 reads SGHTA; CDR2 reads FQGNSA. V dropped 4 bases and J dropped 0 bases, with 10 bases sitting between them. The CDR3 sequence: CASSSQGSSYEQYF. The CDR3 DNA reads TGTGCCAGCAGCTCGCAGGGTAGCTCCTACGAGCAGTACTTC. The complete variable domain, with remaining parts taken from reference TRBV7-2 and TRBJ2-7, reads GAGVSQSPSNKVTEKGKDVELRCDPISGHTALYWYRQSLGQGLEFLIYFQGNSAPDKSGLPSDRFSAERTGGSVSTLTIQRTQQEDSAVYLCASSSQGSSYEQYFGPGTRLTVT.

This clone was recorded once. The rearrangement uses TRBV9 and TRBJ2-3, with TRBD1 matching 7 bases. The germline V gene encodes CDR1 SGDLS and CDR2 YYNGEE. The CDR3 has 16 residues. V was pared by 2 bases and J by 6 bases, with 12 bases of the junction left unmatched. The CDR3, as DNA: TGTGCCAGCAGCGTTCTAGGGGGCGGCGTGGTCGATACGCAGTATTTT. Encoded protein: CASSVLGGGVVDTQYF.

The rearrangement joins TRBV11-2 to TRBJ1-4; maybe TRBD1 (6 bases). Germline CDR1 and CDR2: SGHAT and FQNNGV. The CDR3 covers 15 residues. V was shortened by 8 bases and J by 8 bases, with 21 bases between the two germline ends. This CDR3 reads CASAGGFGGDEKLFF. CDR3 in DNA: TGTGCCAGCGCTGGGGGCTTCGGCGGGGACGAAAAACTGTTTTTT.

The CDR3 nucleotides read TGTGCCAGCAGTCCTTTCGGGAGCGGGATCCAAGAGACCCAGTACTTC. Its translation: CASSPFGSGIQETQYF. The chain has TRBV9 and TRBJ2-5; 7 bases fit TRBD2. V trimming: 5 bases; J trimming: 1 base; junction bases outside the gene matches: 11. Germline values: CDR1 SGDLS, CDR2 YYNGEE. The CDR3 contains 16 residues. The full variable domain, its missing parts supplied by reference TRBV9 and TRBJ2-5, is DSGVTQTPKHLITATGQRVTLRCSPRSGDLSVYWYQQSLDQGLQFLIQYYNGEERAKGNILERFSAQQFPDLHSELNLSSLELGDSALYFCASSPFGSGIQETQYFGPGTRLLVL.

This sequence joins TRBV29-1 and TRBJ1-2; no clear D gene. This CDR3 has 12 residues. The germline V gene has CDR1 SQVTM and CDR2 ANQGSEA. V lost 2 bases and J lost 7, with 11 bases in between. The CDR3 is CSVEKGMGGYTF. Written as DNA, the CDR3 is TGCAGCGTTGAAAAAGGGATGGGTGGCTACACCTTC.

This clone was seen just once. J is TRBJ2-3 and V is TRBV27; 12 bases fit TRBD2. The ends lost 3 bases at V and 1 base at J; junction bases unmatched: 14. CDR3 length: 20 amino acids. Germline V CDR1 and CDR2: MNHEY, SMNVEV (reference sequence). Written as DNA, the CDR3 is TGTGCCAGCAGTTTTCTTCGGACTAGCGGGACCCTCCCGGGCACAGATACGCAGTATTTT. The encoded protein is CASSFLRTSGTLPGTDTQYF.

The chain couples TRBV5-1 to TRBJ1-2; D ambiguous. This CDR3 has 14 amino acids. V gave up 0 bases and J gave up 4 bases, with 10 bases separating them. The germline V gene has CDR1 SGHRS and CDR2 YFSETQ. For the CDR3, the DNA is TGCGCCAGCAGCTTGGACACGTCTGGCTATGGCTACACCTTC. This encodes CASSLDTSGYGYTF.

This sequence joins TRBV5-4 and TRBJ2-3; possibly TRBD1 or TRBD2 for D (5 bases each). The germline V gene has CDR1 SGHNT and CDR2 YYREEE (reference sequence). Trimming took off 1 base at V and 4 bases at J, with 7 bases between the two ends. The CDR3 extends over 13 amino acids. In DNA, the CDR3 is TGTGCCAGCAGCTTGCAGGGAGCAGATACGCAGTATTTT. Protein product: CASSLQGADTQYF. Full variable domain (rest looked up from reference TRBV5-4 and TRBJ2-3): ETGVTQSPTHLIKTRGQQVTLRCSSQSGHNTVSWYQQALGQGPQFIFQYYREEENGRGNFPPRFSGLQFPNYSSELNVNALELDDSALYLCASSLQGADTQYFGPGTRLTVL.

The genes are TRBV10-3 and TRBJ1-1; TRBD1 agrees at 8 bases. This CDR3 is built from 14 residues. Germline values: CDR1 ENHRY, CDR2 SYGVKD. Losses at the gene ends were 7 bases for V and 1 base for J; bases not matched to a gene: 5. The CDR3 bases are TGTGCCATCACCGTCGGACAGGGGAACACTGAAGCTTTCTTT. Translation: CAITVGQGNTEAFF.

CDR3 amino acids: CAWSTGGETQYF. The CDR3 nucleotides read TGTGCCTGGAGTACAGGGGGAGAGACCCAGTACTTC. This chain joins TRBV30 and TRBJ2-5; TRBD1 matches at 8 bases. Looked up from germline, CDR1 is GTSNPN and CDR2 is SVGIG (reference sequence). After removal of 2 bases from V and 4 bases from J, the junction contained 0 bases not matched to a gene. The CDR3 contains 12 residues.

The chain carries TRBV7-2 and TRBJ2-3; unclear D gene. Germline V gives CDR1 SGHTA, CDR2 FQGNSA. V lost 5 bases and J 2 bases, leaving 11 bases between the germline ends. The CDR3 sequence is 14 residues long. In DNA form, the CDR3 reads TGTGCCAGCAGCAACACACCACACACAGATACGCAGTATTTT. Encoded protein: CASSNTPHTDTQYF.

CDR3 in amino acids: CASSLAGLVFGEQFF. CDR3 coding DNA: TGTGCCAGCAGCTTGGCTGGACTAGTATTCGGTGAGCAGTTCTTC. The chain carries TRBV7-2 and TRBJ2-1; 7 nucleotides match TRBD2. CDR3 length: 15 amino acids. Germline trimming cut 3 bases from V and 9 bases from J; bases unmatched to any gene: 11. CDR1 is SGHTA, CDR2 FQGNSA, per germline. Full variable domain (remainder filled in from reference TRBV7-2 and TRBJ2-1): GAGVSQSPSNKVTEKGKDVELRCDPISGHTALYWYRQSLGQGLEFLIYFQGNSAPDKSGLPSDRFSAERTGGSVSTLTIQRTQQEDSAVYLCASSLAGLVFGEQFFGPGTRLTVL.

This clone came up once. CDR3 residues: CASSKRDNDAQYF. The CDR3 coding sequence is TGTGCCAGCAGCAAAAGGGACAACGATGCGCAGTATTTT. The genes are TRBV7-6 and TRBJ2-3; the D gene is possibly TRBD1 (6 bases). CDR3 size: 13 residues. V lost 5 bases and J lost 10, with 16 bases in between. CDR1 and CDR2 (germline): SGHVS, FNYEAQ.